The entry below describes one T cell receptor (beta chain). PCR used 60 Vbeta primers and 13 Jbeta primers. Using immunoSEQ multiplex PCR, the repertoire was profiled, and TCRdb retains in-frame clones only, with some absent. Seen here are around 150,000 clones, about three quarters observed once, and the top ten hold about 1.8%. This entry is derived from a study of cytomegalovirus exposure and HLA in healthy donors. The V segment lost 2 bases and the J segment 0 bases; nucleotides outside the gene matches: 7. Germline assignment: CDR1 SGHRS and CDR2 YFSETQ. There are 17 residues in the CDR3. Sequencing input: PBMCs. The chain carries TRBV5-1 and TRBJ2-1; 8 bases line up with TRBD2. The TCR sequence derives from a female donor in good health and CMV-seropositive. The CDR3 here is CASSFGGRGGSYNEQFF. CDR3 bases: TGCGCCAGCAGCTTCGGGGGCCGGGGGGGCTCCTACAATGAGCAGTTCTTC.